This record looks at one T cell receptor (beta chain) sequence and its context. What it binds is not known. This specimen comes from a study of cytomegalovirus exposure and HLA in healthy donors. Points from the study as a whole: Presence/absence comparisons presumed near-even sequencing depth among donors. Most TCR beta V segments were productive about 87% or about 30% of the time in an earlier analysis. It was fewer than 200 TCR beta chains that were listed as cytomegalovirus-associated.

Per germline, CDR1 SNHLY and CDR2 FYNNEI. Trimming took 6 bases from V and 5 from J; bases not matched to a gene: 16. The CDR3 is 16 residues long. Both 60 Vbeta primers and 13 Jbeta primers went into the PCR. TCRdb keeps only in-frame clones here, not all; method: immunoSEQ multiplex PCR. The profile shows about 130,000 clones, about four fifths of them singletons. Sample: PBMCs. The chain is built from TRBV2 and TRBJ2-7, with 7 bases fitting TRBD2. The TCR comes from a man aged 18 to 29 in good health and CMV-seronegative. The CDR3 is CASSARGSGRAHEQYF. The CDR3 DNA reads TGTGCCAGCAGCGCCCGGGGAAGTGGGAGGGCCCACGAGCAGTACTTC. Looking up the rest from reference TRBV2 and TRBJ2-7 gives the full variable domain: EPEVTQTPSHQVTQMGQEVILRCVPISNHLYFYWYRQILGQKVEFLVSFYNNEISEKSEIFDDQFSVERPDGSNFTLKIRSTKLEDSAMYFCASSARGSGRAHEQYFGPGTRLTVT.